This T cell receptor beta chain was profiled in a study of CD8 T cells in Susac syndrome. Random hexamers were used to reverse transcribe an amount of about 0.45 to 1 ug RNA. MiXCR, applied by TCRdb to the immunoSEQ multiplex PCR reads, yields one record per CDR3 protein. Among some 99,000 distinct CDR3 sequences listed, about 95% were seen once. This clonotype was seen only a few times. The V end was cut by 2 bases, the J end by 2 bases, with 3 bases between. The length of the CDR3 is 12 residues. Germline-derived CDR1 and CDR2 are SGHNT and YYREEE (reference sequence). TCR beta from blood CD8+ and CD4+ T cells was sequenced. The study used healthy donors as controls matched for age and sex. Negative isolation yielded CD8+ and CD4+ T cells; FACS enriched TEMRA cells.

The sample was CD4+ T cells from PBMCs. The clonotype was recovered from a human donor in good health. The J gene is TRBJ2-3, the V gene TRBV5-4; D unclear. The CDR3 sequence is CASSLTTDTQYF. CDR3 bases: TGTGCCAGCAGCTTAACCACAGATACGCAGTATTTT.